This entry lists 13 T cell receptor beta chains sequenced from one sample in a study of cytomegalovirus exposure and HLA in healthy donors. Amplification used 60 Vbeta primers and 13 Jbeta primers. Sequenced by immunoSEQ multiplex PCR; TCRdb stores in-frame clones only, minus some. The top ten clones hold roughly 1.6% of a sample with about 190,000 clones, 65% to 85% of them seen once. Sequencing used PBMCs. Receptors originate from a woman aged 18-35 years in good health and CMV-seronegative.

Only a few counts were recorded for this clone. The chain employs TRBV11-1 and TRBJ1-1; D gene ambiguous. The CDR3 contains 13 residues. Trimming took off 0 bases at V and 3 bases at J, with 5 bases between the two ends. Germline CDR1 is SGHAT and CDR2 is FQDESV (reference sequence). The CDR3 DNA sequence: TGTGCCAGCAGCTTAGCCCCGGACACTGAAGCTTTCTTT. The encoded protein is CASSLAPDTEAFF.

V and J are TRBV10-2 and TRBJ2-2, with D possibly being TRBD1 (6 bases). V was shortened by 9 bases and J by 6 bases, with 11 bases between the two germline ends. CDR1 and CDR2 (germline): WSHSY, SAAADI. The CDR3 covers 12 residues. Here the CDR3 reads CASKQGSGELFF. The CDR3 coding sequence is TGCGCCAGTAAACAGGGTTCCGGGGAGCTGTTTTTT.

J is TRBJ2-1 and V is TRBV19; D not resolved. The CDR3 spans 10 residues. V lost 6 bases, J lost 5 bases, and 2 bases lay in between. The germline V gene has CDR1 LNHDA and CDR2 SQIVND (reference sequence). This CDR3 is CASSDNEQFF. The CDR3 DNA reads as TGTGCCAGTAGCGACAATGAGCAGTTCTTC.

The CDR3, as DNA: TGTGCCAGCAGCTCGCTCGGGAGGACGAGCTCCTACGAGCAGTACTTC. This codes for CASSSLGRTSSYEQYF. The chain is built from TRBV5-8 and TRBJ2-7; 7 nucleotides line up with TRBD2. Germline V gene sequence: CDR1 SGHTS, CDR2 YDEGEE. V was pared by 3 bases and J by 0 bases, with 9 bases of the junction left unmatched. The CDR3 extends over 16 amino acids. Full variable domain (outside the CDR3, taken from reference TRBV5-8 and TRBJ2-7): EAGVTQSPTHLIKTRGQQATLRCSPISGHTSVYWYQQALGLGLQFLLWYDEGEERNRGNFPPRFSGRQFPNYSSELNVNALELEDSALYLCASSSLGRTSSYEQYFGPGTRLTVT.

The rearrangement links TRBV15 to TRBJ2-7; D might be TRBD2 (5 bases). CDR1 LNHNV and CDR2 YYDKDF come from the germline V gene (reference sequence). The CDR3 is 14 amino acids. Trimming removed 8 bases at V and 2 bases at J, with 16 bases between. DNA for the CDR3: TGTGCCACCGGGAGTGGGAGTCACCCCTACGAGCAGTACTTC. Translation: CATGSGSHPYEQYF.

The rearrangement links TRBV2 to TRBJ1-1; TRBD1 matches at 8 bases. The germline V gene encodes CDR1 SNHLY and CDR2 FYNNEI. Trimming removed 5 bases from V and 8 bases from J; junction bases left unmatched: 4. The CDR3 length is 12 residues. The CDR3 spells CASSFQGAEAFF. The CDR3 DNA sequence: TGTGCCAGCAGTTTCCAGGGGGCAGAAGCTTTCTTT. Full variable domain (outside the CDR3, taken from reference TRBV2 and TRBJ1-1): EPEVTQTPSHQVTQMGQEVILRCVPISNHLYFYWYRQILGQKVEFLVSFYNNEISEKSEIFDDQFSVERPDGSNFTLKIRSTKLEDSAMYFCASSFQGAEAFFGQGTRLTVV.

The chain recombines TRBV7-3 with TRBJ2-2; D is perhaps TRBD2 (7 bases). The V gene's germline CDR1 is SGHTA and CDR2 FQGTGA. The ends were cut back, 1 base at V and 1 base at J, with 13 bases in the middle. The CDR3 spans 17 residues. The CDR3 loop reads CASSLKDSGVNTGELFF. The CDR3 DNA is TGTGCCAGCAGCTTAAAGGACAGCGGGGTGAACACCGGGGAGCTGTTTTTT.

The chain joins TRBV19 to TRBJ2-1, with TRBD1 matching over 7 bases. In germline, CDR1 is LNHDA, CDR2 SQIVND (reference sequence). V lost 5 bases to trimming and J lost 6 bases; unmatched junction nucleotides: 4. The CDR3 extends over 13 amino acids. The CDR3, as DNA: TGTGCCAGTAGTCCGGGACAGAGCAATGAGCAGTTCTTC. Translation: CASSPGQSNEQFF.

The V call is TRBV2, the J call TRBJ2-3, with D tentatively TRBD2 (5 bases). The V gene lost 5 bases and the J gene lost 5 bases, with 8 bases spanning the gap. The CDR3 totals 12 residues. Germline-derived CDR1 and CDR2 are SNHLY and FYNNEI. In nucleotides, the CDR3 is TGTGCCAGCAGTTTCCGGGGAGATACGCAGTATTTT. Protein: CASSFRGDTQYF.

V usage is TRBV9 and J usage is TRBJ2-1, with D possibly TRBD2 on 6 matching bases. Trimming left V 2 bases short and J 9 bases short, with 12 bases between. CDR3 size: 13 residues. Germline lookup yields CDR1 SGDLS and CDR2 YYNGEE. CDR3 coding DNA: TGTGCCAGCAGCGTCCGGGAGCCGGGTGAGCAGTTCTTC. This translates into CASSVREPGEQFF.

The V and J genes are TRBV7-3 and TRBJ2-6; no clear D gene. The CDR3 consists of 16 residues. The germline gives CDR1 SGHTA, CDR2 FQGTGA. Trimming stripped 2 bases from V and 3 bases from J, with 11 bases between. The CDR3 DNA is TGTGCCAGCAGCTTAGTGGTTACCGGTGGGGCCAACGTCCTGACTTTC. Protein product: CASSLVVTGGANVLTF. Using reference TRBV7-3 and TRBJ2-6 for the parts outside the CDR3, the full variable domain is GAGVSQTPSNKVTEKGKYVELRCDPISGHTALYWYRQSLGQGPEFLIYFQGTGAADDSGLPNDRFFAVRPEGSVSTLKIQRTERGDSAVYLCASSLVVTGGANVLTFGAGSRLTVL.

The chain carries TRBV5-1 and TRBJ2-3, with D perhaps matching TRBD2 (6 bases). V lost 4 bases and J 3 bases, leaving 21 bases between the germline ends. The germline V gene encodes CDR1 SGHRS and CDR2 YFSETQ. The CDR3 runs to 17 residues. This CDR3 is CASSQQYRAAGTDTQYF. CDR3 DNA sequence: TGCGCCAGCAGCCAACAATACCGGGCCGCGGGGACAGATACGCAGTATTTT. Supplemented by reference TRBV5-1 and TRBJ2-3, the full variable domain reads KAGVTQTPRYLIKTRGQQVTLSCSPISGHRSVSWYQQTPGQGLQFLFEYFSETQRNKGNFPGRFSGRQFSNSRSEMNVSTLELGDSALYLCASSQQYRAAGTDTQYFGPGTRLTVL.

The chain has TRBV5-1 and TRBJ1-1; TRBD1 might be the D (6 bases). The CDR3 is 15 amino acids. CDR1 SGHRS and CDR2 YFSETQ come from the germline V gene. V lost 3 bases to trimming and J lost 1 base, with 13 bases between them. CDR3 loop: CASSWGPGRNTEAFF. The CDR3, as DNA: TGCGCCAGCAGCTGGGGGCCGGGGAGGAACACTGAAGCTTTCTTT.